The 21 T cell receptor beta chains below were found in one sample sequenced in a study of T cell repertoires in cytomegalovirus infection. One entry per CDR3 protein results from TCRdb running MiXCR on the reads. The profile shows about 360,000 distinct CDR3 sequences, approximately 18% of them singletons. Sequencing input: PBMCs. These receptors originate from a human donor in good health (CMV status not recorded). Some clones in this sample may be carry-over from other donors' samples.

The V call is TRBV7-9, the J call TRBJ2-7; D remains ambiguous. V shed 4 bases and J shed 6 bases, with 13 bases lying between them. Looked up from germline, CDR1 is SEHNR and CDR2 is FQNEAQ (reference sequence). The CDR3 is 13 residues long. The CDR3 nucleotides read TGTGCCAGCAGCTCCCACCACCCGGGCGAGCAGTACTTC. Its translation is CASSSHHPGEQYF. The entire variable domain, with the rest obtained from reference TRBV7-9 and TRBJ2-7, is as follows: DTGVSQNPRHKITKRGQNVTFRCDPISEHNRLYWYRQTLGQGPEFLTYFQNEAQLEKSRLLSDRFSAERPKGSFSTLEIQRTEQGDSAMYLCASSSHHPGEQYFGPGTRLTVT.

The chain employs TRBV12-5 and TRBJ2-1; TRBD1 matches at 8 bases. Per the germline V gene, CDR1 is LGHNT and CDR2 is FRNRAP. The CDR3 loop spans 15 amino acids. V lost 5 bases to trimming and J lost 3 bases; unmatched junction nucleotides: 6. CDR3: CASGPPTGDYNEQFF. In nucleotides, the CDR3 is TGTGCTAGTGGTCCCCCGACAGGGGACTACAATGAGCAGTTCTTC.

Many counts were recorded for this clonotype. This chain links TRBV28 with TRBJ1-4, with unresolved D. There are 14 residues in the CDR3. Germline assignment: CDR1 MDHEN and CDR2 SYDVKM. Trimming stripped 9 bases from V and 0 bases from J, with 11 bases between. CDR3 sequence (DNA): TGTGCCAGTCCCGACGGCTCAACTAATGAAAAACTGTTTTTT. It encodes CASPDGSTNEKLFF.

This clonotype was observed a handful of times. The rearrangement joins TRBV28 to TRBJ2-1, with D uncertain. Trimming stripped 3 bases from V and 12 bases from J, with 12 bases between. Looked up from germline, CDR1 is MDHEN and CDR2 is SYDVKM. The CDR3 spans 12 residues. This CDR3 reads CASSFMAPGQFF. The CDR3 DNA is TGTGCCAGCAGTTTTATGGCCCCCGGGCAGTTCTTC.

This chain links TRBV5-1 with TRBJ2-7; 7 nucleotides agree with TRBD2. The CDR3 sequence is 14 residues long. Trimming took 4 bases from V and 2 from J; bases not matched to a gene: 6. CDR1 is SGHRS and CDR2 is YFSETQ in the germline V gene. CDR3 sequence: CASSADGRTYEQYF. CDR3 nucleotide sequence: TGCGCCAGCAGCGCGGACGGGAGGACCTACGAGCAGTACTTC. Filled out from reference TRBV5-1 and TRBJ2-7, the complete variable domain reads KAGVTQTPRYLIKTRGQQVTLSCSPISGHRSVSWYQQTPGQGLQFLFEYFSETQRNKGNFPGRFSGRQFSNSRSEMNVSTLELGDSALYLCASSADGRTYEQYFGPGTRLTVT.

This clonotype was counted between two and nine times. CDR3 sequence: CSARDSASGLWTQYF. The DNA of the CDR3 is TGCAGTGCTAGAGATTCGGCTAGCGGGTTATGGACCCAGTACTTC. This chain connects TRBV20-1 to TRBJ2-5; 8 bases line up with TRBD2. The germline V gene encodes CDR1 DFQATT and CDR2 SNEGSKA (reference sequence). J lost 7 bases, V lost 0 bases, and 10 bases had no gene match. The CDR3 has 15 amino acids.

This clonotype was found many times. The V gene is TRBV7-2, the J gene TRBJ2-3, with TRBD1 matching over 9 bases. The CDR3 sequence is 15 residues long. The ends lost 7 bases at V and 7 bases at J; junction bases unmatched: 12. From germline, CDR1 is SGHTA and CDR2 FQGNSA. In nucleotides, the CDR3 is TGTGCCAGCAAGGAAGACAGGGGGGGCGCGCATACGCAGTATTTT. Protein sequence: CASKEDRGGAHTQYF.

The J gene is TRBJ1-5, the V gene TRBV27, with TRBD1 matching 10 bases. CDR3 length: 16 amino acids. V was pared by 6 bases and J by 7 bases, with 12 bases of the junction left unmatched. In germline, CDR1 is MNHEY, CDR2 SMNVEV (reference sequence). The CDR3, as DNA: TGTGCCAGCAGCCCAGACGGGGACAGGGGTTGGCAGCCCCAGCATTTT. This encodes CASSPDGDRGWQPQHF.

This clonotype was counted only a few times. The chain uses TRBV20-1 and TRBJ2-5; TRBD2 matches 9 bases. The V gene end was trimmed by 5 bases and the J gene end by 3 bases; junction bases not matched to a gene: 7. Germline V gives CDR1 DFQATT, CDR2 SNEGSKA (reference sequence). The CDR3 has 14 residues. The DNA of the CDR3 is TGCAGTGCTCCCAAGGCTAGCGGGGAAGAGACCCAGTACTTC. Its protein product is CSAPKASGEETQYF.

The chain employs TRBV7-2 and TRBJ2-3; D uncertain. The CDR3 runs 14 residues. V shed 2 bases and J shed 4 bases, with 10 bases lying between them. Per the germline V gene, CDR1 is SGHTA and CDR2 is FQGNSA. The DNA for the CDR3 is TGTGCCAGCAGCTTACAACCGCCGGCAGATACGCAGTATTTT. It encodes CASSLQPPADTQYF.

This sequence joins TRBV20-1 and TRBJ2-1, with D unresolved. Trimming removed 1 base at V and 15 bases at J, with 22 bases between. The CDR3 has 14 residues. Germline V gives CDR1 DFQATT, CDR2 SNEGSKA (reference sequence). The CDR3 nucleotides read TGCAGTGCTAGAGTCGGGCCCCCCCCCGTGGTCCCGTTCTTC. This sequence encodes CSARVGPPPVVPFF.

The V call is TRBV11-3, the J call TRBJ2-1; possible D gene TRBD2, 6 bases. The V gene lost 2 bases and the J gene lost 9 bases, with 14 bases spanning the gap. There are 14 residues in the CDR3. Germline CDR1 SGHNT, CDR2 YENEEA. The CDR3 loop is CASSLSTGAGEQFF. The CDR3 DNA sequence: TGTGCCAGCAGCTTATCGACGGGAGCCGGTGAGCAGTTCTTC.

The V gene is TRBV11-2, the J gene TRBJ2-3; no definite D call. Per germline, CDR1 SGHAT and CDR2 FQNNGV. CDR3 length equals 16 residues. The germline V and J ends were trimmed by 5 bases and 1 base, with 16 bases remaining between them. This CDR3 reads CASSPFLGLGTDTQYF. CDR3 in DNA: TGTGCCAGCAGCCCGTTTTTAGGGCTTGGCACAGATACGCAGTATTTT.

The sample holds many counts of this clonotype. CDR3 residues: CASSFPQATTDTQYF. The CDR3 bases are TGTGCCAGCAGTTTTCCCCAGGCAACGACAGATACGCAGTATTTT. The chain has TRBV12-3 or TRBV12-4 and TRBJ2-3; D gene ambiguous. V lost 3 bases and J lost 3, with 13 bases in between. The CDR3 loop spans 15 amino acids.

The gene calls are TRBV12-3 or TRBV12-4 and TRBJ1-3; perhaps TRBD1 as D (6 bases). V was clipped by 7 bases and J by 8 bases, with 12 bases between them. This CDR3 region has 12 residues. In DNA form, the CDR3 reads TGTGCCAGCAACATTAACAGGGACACCATATATTTT. Translated, it gives CASNINRDTIYF.

In its sample, this clonotype was seen many times. The gene calls are TRBV28 and TRBJ2-7; the match to TRBD2 covers 8 bases. The CDR3 loop spans 15 amino acids. Trimming took 3 bases from V and 4 from J; bases not matched to a gene: 8. Germline V gene data show CDR1 as MDHEN and CDR2 as SYDVKM. CDR3 in DNA: TGTGCCAGCAGTTTTGATGGGACTAGACTATACGAGCAGTACTTC. Its translation is CASSFDGTRLYEQYF.

CDR3 bases: TGCAGTGCTAGAGGCCGAGGGGCCGGCTCACCCCTCCACTTT. Translation: CSARGRGAGSPLHF. The V and J genes are TRBV20-1 and TRBJ1-6, with D perhaps TRBD1 (5 bases). Germline V CDR1 and CDR2: DFQATT, SNEGSKA (reference sequence). V was cut by 1 base and J by 10 bases, with 14 bases left in between. This CDR3 is 14 amino acids long.

This clonotype was detected only a few times. The CDR3 region has the DNA TGTGCCAGCAGTTTAGTCCTATCGCCAGATACGCAGTATTTT. As protein: CASSLVLSPDTQYF. This chain links TRBV12-3 or TRBV12-4 with TRBJ2-3, with D uncertain. This CDR3 has 14 amino acids. The V gene lost 1 base and the J gene lost 4 bases, with 9 bases spanning the gap.

This clonotype was seen more than once but under ten times. The genes are TRBV7-9 and TRBJ1-6; D unclear. Trimming took 8 bases from V and 7 from J, leaving 9 bases between them. The length of the CDR3 is 12 residues. Per germline, CDR1 SEHNR and CDR2 FQNEAQ (reference sequence). Here the CDR3 DNA reads TGTGCCAGCGGCATAAGCAATTCACCCCTCCACTTT. Translated: CASGISNSPLHF.

This clonotype showed up many times. V and J are TRBV7-2 and TRBJ2-7, with 8 bases fitting TRBD2. This CDR3 has 15 residues. The germline V gene encodes CDR1 SGHTA and CDR2 FQGNSA. V was pared by 3 bases and J by 3 bases, with 7 bases of the junction left unmatched. CDR3 nucleotide sequence: TGTGCCAGCAGCTTTTTAAGCGGGAGAGGCTACGAGCAGTACTTC. Translation gives CASSFLSGRGYEQYF. The variable domain in full, with the rest retrieved from reference TRBV7-2 and TRBJ2-7, is GAGVSQSPSNKVTEKGKDVELRCDPISGHTALYWYRQSLGQGLEFLIYFQGNSAPDKSGLPSDRFSAERTGGSVSTLTIQRTQQEDSAVYLCASSFLSGRGYEQYFGPGTRLTVT.

This clonotype was observed many times. The chain has TRBV7-9 and TRBJ2-2; the match to TRBD2 covers 7 bases. Trimming at V came to 2 bases and at J to 2 bases, leaving 2 bases not matched to a gene. CDR1 is SEHNR and CDR2 is FQNEAQ in the germline V gene (reference sequence). The length of the CDR3 is 15 residues. The DNA of the CDR3 is TGTGCCAGCAGCTTACCAGCGGGAAACACCGGGGAGCTGTTTTTT. Protein product: CASSLPAGNTGELFF.